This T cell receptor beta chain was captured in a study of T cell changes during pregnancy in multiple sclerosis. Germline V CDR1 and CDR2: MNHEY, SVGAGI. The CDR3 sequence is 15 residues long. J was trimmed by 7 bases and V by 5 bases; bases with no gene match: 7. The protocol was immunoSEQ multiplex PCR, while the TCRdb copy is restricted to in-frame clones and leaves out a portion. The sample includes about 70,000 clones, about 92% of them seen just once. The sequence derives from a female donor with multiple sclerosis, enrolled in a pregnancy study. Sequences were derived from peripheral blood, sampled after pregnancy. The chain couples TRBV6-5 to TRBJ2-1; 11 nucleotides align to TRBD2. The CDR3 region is CASSPGASGRNEQFF. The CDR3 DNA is TGTGCCAGCAGTCCCGGGGCTAGCGGGAGGAATGAGCAGTTCTTC.